The T cell receptor (beta chain) under discussion was sequenced for a study of CD8+CD57+ T cells in acquired aplastic anemia. Study overall: Yields of DNA that came from sorted CD4+ and CD8+ cells averaged roughly 3.2 ug. Study outcomes and limitations: With respect to CD8+ Simpson's diversity, patients and controls did not differ significantly.

CD8+CD57+ cell expansion, shown by flow cytometry, had occurred in the patients selected for sequencing. Germline V gene lookup returns CDR1 SQVTM and CDR2 ANQGSEA. The V segment lost 6 bases and the J segment 4 bases; nucleotides outside the gene matches: 2. The CDR3 consists of 12 residues. On this clonotype itself: Its cognate antigen is unknown.

Using genomic DNA as the template, TCR beta VDJ and CDR3 profiling was carried out. TCRdb processed the reads anew with MiXCR; each CDR3 protein has one entry. The sample includes around 430,000 distinct CDR3 sequences, roughly a third of them seen just once. The specimen was sorted CD4+, CD8+, or CD8+CD57+ T cells (not recorded which) from PBMCs. The clonotype originates from a human donor with aplastic anemia. J is TRBJ2-3 and V is TRBV29-1, with 9 bases aligning to TRBD1. The CDR3 here is CSVRTGADTQYF. DNA of the CDR3: TGCAGCGTGAGGACAGGGGCAGATACGCAGTATTTT.